A single sample gave rise to the 27 T cell receptor beta chains below, sequenced in a study of blood T cell repertoires in COVID-19. Profiling relied on immunoSEQ multiplex PCR, and the TCRdb table lists in-frame clones only, not all of them. This table has tens of thousands of clones, about 70% appearing once. The specimen sequenced was peripheral blood. Receptors originate from a man between 50 and 59 years old with active or convalescent COVID-19.

The rearrangement uses TRBV27 and TRBJ2-7; D is uncertain. The CDR3 consists of 15 residues. V dropped 0 bases and J dropped 2 bases, with 11 bases sitting between them. Germline V gene sequence: CDR1 MNHEY, CDR2 SMNVEV (reference sequence). The CDR3 DNA follows: TGTGCCAGCAGTTTATCGAGCAGGCCCACCTACGAGCAGTACTTC. Amino acids: CASSLSSRPTYEQYF.

The chain links TRBV24-1 to TRBJ2-3, with D tentatively TRBD1 (5 bases). Germline CDR1 is KGHDR and CDR2 is SFDVKD. V gave up 5 bases and J gave up 7 bases, with 18 bases separating them. This CDR3 comprises 15 residues. CDR3 DNA sequence: TGTGCCACCAGTGTGGCAGGGAAGTCCGTGAATACGCAGTATTTT. It codes for CATSVAGKSVNTQYF.

This rearrangement joins TRBV7-6 to TRBJ2-1; 10 bases fit TRBD1. Germline-derived CDR1 and CDR2 are SGHVS and FNYEAQ. The length of the CDR3 is 17 residues. The V gene end was trimmed by 1 base and the J gene end by 3 bases; junction bases not matched to a gene: 6. The CDR3 region is CASSLGAGTGVYNEQFF. The CDR3 region has the DNA TGTGCCAGCAGCTTAGGGGCCGGGACAGGGGTCTACAATGAGCAGTTCTTC. Full variable domain (missing parts from reference TRBV7-6 and TRBJ2-1): GAGVSQSPRYKVTKRGQDVALRCDPISGHVSLYWYRQALGQGPEFLTYFNYEAQQDKSGLPNDRFSAERPEGSISTLTIQRTEQRDSAMYRCASSLGAGTGVYNEQFFGPGTRLTVL.

The V call is TRBV7-3, the J call TRBJ2-7; the D gene is possibly TRBD1 (6 bases). CDR1 is SGHTA, CDR2 FQGTGA, per germline. This CDR3 region has 13 residues. V lost 5 bases and J 7 bases, leaving 15 bases between the germline ends. CDR3 sequence reads: CASSASQGGEQYF. The CDR3 DNA reads as TGTGCCAGCAGCGCCTCACAGGGCGGGGAGCAGTACTTC.

This sequence joins TRBV10-2 and TRBJ2-7, with D possibly matching TRBD2 (5 bases). There are 11 residues in the CDR3. Germline-derived CDR1 and CDR2 are WSHSY and SAAADI. Trimming cost V 7 bases and J 1 base, with 5 bases left between them. The CDR3 DNA reads TGCGCCAGCACGGGATCCTACGAGCAGTACTTC. Translated, it gives CASTGSYEQYF.

V usage is TRBV10-3 and J usage is TRBJ1-2, with a possible D match to TRBD1 (6 bases). With 8 bases removed from V and 2 bases from J, the gap between germline ends came to 18 bases. The CDR3 spans 15 residues. Per germline, CDR1 ENHRY and CDR2 SYGVKD. CDR3 sequence: CAILVSAGENYGYTF. The CDR3 DNA follows: TGTGCCATCCTGGTCTCGGCAGGGGAAAACTATGGCTACACCTTC.

The rearrangement uses TRBV5-6 and TRBJ2-7; TRBD2 matches at 7 bases. The V gene's germline CDR1 is SGHDT and CDR2 YYEEEE. This CDR3 spans 15 amino acids. V lost 4 bases, J lost 3 bases, and 10 bases stayed unmatched. As DNA, the CDR3 is TGTGCCAGCAGCCCCATCGGGGCTAGCGGCTACGAGCAGTACTTC. The encoded protein is CASSPIGASGYEQYF.

This rearrangement joins TRBV11-2 to TRBJ2-1; 7 bases fit TRBD2. CDR1 and CDR2 from the germline V gene are SGHAT and FQNNGV. CDR3 length equals 15 residues. V was clipped by 5 bases and J by 7 bases; unmatched bases: 11. CDR3 region: CASSPRRGEGNEQFF. The CDR3, as DNA: TGTGCCAGCAGCCCCCGTCGGGGGGAGGGGAATGAGCAGTTCTTC.

This clone was picked up a small number of times. The chain joins TRBV3-1 (or the pseudogene TRBV3-2) to TRBJ1-3; D remains unclear. V was cut by 0 bases and J by 3 bases, with 6 bases left in between. The CDR3 covers 14 residues. Per the germline V gene, CDR1 is LGHDT and CDR2 is YNNKEL (reference sequence). This CDR3 is CASSQDSGGNTIYF. CDR3 coding DNA: TGTGCCAGCAGCCAAGATTCAGGTGGAAACACCATATATTTT.

The V call is TRBV9, the J call TRBJ2-7, with 7 bases fitting TRBD1. The V and J ends lost 0 bases and 3 bases, in that order; junction bases with no gene match: 6. Germline-derived CDR1 and CDR2 are SGDLS and YYNGEE. This CDR3 contains 15 residues. CDR3 region: CASSVEGTALYEQYF. The CDR3 region has the DNA TGTGCCAGCAGCGTAGAGGGGACAGCCCTCTACGAGCAGTACTTC.

The chain has TRBV10-3 and TRBJ2-5; TRBD2 aligns across 9 bases. There are 14 residues in the CDR3. Germline V gene lookup returns CDR1 ENHRY and CDR2 SYGVKD. Germline trimming cut 4 bases from V and 4 bases from J; bases unmatched to any gene: 4. This CDR3 reads CAISGRGGRETQYF. The DNA for the CDR3 is TGTGCCATCAGTGGGCGGGGGGGCCGAGAGACCCAGTACTTC.

The chain employs TRBV24-1 and TRBJ2-5, with 8 bases matching TRBD2. Per the germline V gene, CDR1 is KGHDR and CDR2 is SFDVKD. V lost 2 bases to trimming and J lost 4 bases; unmatched junction nucleotides: 8. This CDR3 has 16 amino acids. CDR3 DNA: TGTGCCACCAGTGATTCCAGCGGGGGAAGGCCAGAGACCCAGTACTTC. Its translation: CATSDSSGGRPETQYF.

This chain links TRBV18 with TRBJ2-1, with TRBD1 identical over 11 bases. V was clipped by 0 bases and J by 2 bases; unmatched bases: 0. Germline CDR1 KGHSH, CDR2 LQKENI. The CDR3 consists of 16 residues. The CDR3 DNA sequence: TGTGCCAGCTCACCACCGGACAGGGGGCCCTACAATGAGCAGTTCTTC. It translates to CASSPPDRGPYNEQFF.

V usage is TRBV7-2 and J usage is TRBJ2-7; D remains unclear. Deletions cut 0 bases from V and 9 bases from J, with 12 bases between. Germline loops: CDR1 SGHTA, CDR2 FQGNSA. The CDR3 is 13 amino acids. Written as DNA, the CDR3 is TGTGCCAGCAGCTTAGCAGGTACAGAAAGGCAGTACTTC. Protein product: CASSLAGTERQYF.

The V gene is TRBV2, the J gene TRBJ1-4, with no clear D. V was cut by 0 bases and J by 7 bases, with 12 bases left in between. The CDR3 has 15 amino acids. In germline, CDR1 is SNHLY, CDR2 FYNNEI. CDR3 protein: CASSEAWHVTEKLFF. The CDR3 region has the DNA TGTGCCAGCAGTGAAGCGTGGCATGTTACTGAAAAACTGTTTTTT.

The chain combines TRBV10-3 with TRBJ2-3; 11 nucleotides match TRBD2. J gave up 4 bases and V 0 bases, and 6 bases lay outside the gene matches. The germline V gene encodes CDR1 ENHRY and CDR2 SYGVKD. The CDR3 runs 17 residues. The CDR3 DNA follows: TGTGCCATCAGTGAGTCCCTAGCGGGGGGCCCCCCAGATACGCAGTATTTT. Amino acid sequence: CAISESLAGGPPDTQYF.

This clone was observed a single time. V is TRBV21-1 and J is TRBJ1-5; TRBD1 is the table's D call, not checked against the DNA. TRBV21-1 is listed as a pseudogene. This CDR3 is built from 17 residues. The CDR3 region is CARPNPSGTGYNQPQHF. CDR3 nucleotides: TGTGCCAGACCCAACCCCTCCGGAACAGGCTACAATCAGCCCCAGCATTTT.

The chain combines TRBV11-2 with TRBJ2-7, with 9 bases aligning to TRBD1. V shed 5 bases, J shed 2 bases, and the junction held 7 bases outside the gene matches. This CDR3 is 15 amino acids long. The germline gives CDR1 SGHAT, CDR2 FQNNGV. The CDR3 protein is CASSPGQGWTYEQYF. The CDR3 bases are TGTGCCAGCAGCCCGGGACAGGGATGGACCTACGAGCAGTACTTC.

V usage is TRBV5-8 and J usage is TRBJ1-5; tentative D call: TRBD1 (5 bases). The germline V and J ends were trimmed by 0 bases and 6 bases, with 13 bases remaining between them. The CDR3 has 15 residues. Germline loops: CDR1 SGHTS, CDR2 YDEGEE. The CDR3 coding sequence is TGTGCCAGCAGCTTGGGTAGCAGGGAGGGTCAGCCCCAGCATTTT. It yields the protein CASSLGSREGQPQHF.

V and J are TRBV7-8 and TRBJ2-1; D is unresolved. The germline V gene encodes CDR1 SGHVS and CDR2 FQNEAQ. V was trimmed by 2 bases and J by 3 bases, leaving 8 bases between them. The CDR3 covers 14 residues. CDR3 coding DNA: TGTGCCAGCAGCTTATCAGGCAGCTACAATGAGCAGTTCTTC. This codes for CASSLSGSYNEQFF.

This clone was detected only once. This chain links TRBV6-2 or TRBV6-3 with TRBJ2-2; possible D gene TRBD1, 7 bases. The germline V gene has CDR1 MNHEY and CDR2 SVGEGT. Trimming cost V 4 bases and J 3 bases, with 12 bases left between them. CDR3 length equals 15 residues. CDR3 protein: CASSFPRGDTGELFF. CDR3 DNA sequence: TGTGCCAGCAGTTTCCCCAGGGGGGACACCGGGGAGCTGTTTTTT.

The chain links TRBV19 to TRBJ1-4; 9 bases are a match to TRBD1. Trimming at V came to 3 bases and at J to 7 bases, leaving 9 bases not matched to a gene. This CDR3 has 16 amino acids. Germline V CDR1 and CDR2: LNHDA, SQIVND (reference sequence). The CDR3 spells CASSISSGTGSEKLFF. In DNA, the CDR3 is TGTGCCAGTAGTATTTCATCCGGGACAGGGAGTGAAAAACTGTTTTTT.

The chain is built from TRBV5-6 and TRBJ1-4; D call uncertain. Germline-derived CDR1 and CDR2 are SGHDT and YYEEEE. The CDR3 runs to 15 residues. V was shortened by 0 bases and J by 10 bases, with 16 bases between the two germline ends. CDR3 protein: CASSLGTVVRGKLFF. The CDR3 coding sequence is TGTGCCAGCAGCTTGGGAACGGTCGTTAGAGGAAAACTGTTTTTT. The full variable domain, in which reference TRBV5-6 and TRBJ1-4 provide the parts outside the CDR3, is DAGVTQSPTHLIKTRGQQVTLRCSPKSGHDTVSWYQQALGQGPQFIFQYYEEEERQRGNFPDRFSGHQFPNYSSELNVNALLLGDSALYLCASSLGTVVRGKLFFGSGTQLSVL.

The chain uses TRBV2 and TRBJ2-5; tentatively, D is TRBD1 (6 bases). Trimming took off 6 bases at V and 4 bases at J, with 15 bases between the two ends. The CDR3 runs 14 residues. CDR1 SNHLY and CDR2 FYNNEI come from the germline V gene. CDR3 sequence reads: CASSNHRVSETQYF. CDR3 bases: TGTGCCAGCAGCAATCACAGGGTTTCAGAGACCCAGTACTTC.

This chain connects TRBV6-6 to TRBJ1-1, with D unresolved. Germline V gives CDR1 MNHNY, CDR2 SVGAGI (reference sequence). V shed 6 bases and J shed 0 bases, with 5 bases lying between them. The CDR3 covers 12 residues. The DNA for the CDR3 is TGTGCCAGCAGACAGTTGAACACTGAAGCTTTCTTT. It codes for CASRQLNTEAFF.

The chain combines TRBV15 with TRBJ2-2; no reliable D call. Between the trimmed V and J ends, which lost 0 bases and 8 bases, there was a span of 10 bases. The germline gives CDR1 LNHNV, CDR2 YYDKDF (reference sequence). This CDR3 region has 14 residues. The CDR3 sequence is CATSRDEIGGELFF. CDR3 DNA: TGTGCCACCAGCAGAGATGAAATCGGGGGGGAGCTGTTTTTT.

The chain employs TRBV10-3 and TRBJ2-3; tentatively, D is TRBD2 (5 bases). In germline, CDR1 is ENHRY, CDR2 SYGVKD. The ends were cut back, 2 bases at V and 3 bases at J, with 15 bases in the middle. The CDR3 runs 16 residues. The CDR3, as DNA: TGTGCCATCAGTGAGGGGATGGGAACGGGGACAGATACGCAGTATTTT. The encoded protein is CAISEGMGTGTDTQYF.